One and the same sample provided the 6 T cell receptor beta chains below, sequenced in a study of blood T cells in healthy people across ages. Next came a second PCR, run for roughly 6 to 11 cycles, which used a sample-barcoded 5' primer along with a J-beta primer mix. One entry per CDR3 protein, called by TCRdb with MiXCR from the 5' RACE reads. The sample lists about 1 million distinct CDR3 sequences, less than 25% occurring once. These same records also appear under a second study, on T cells of mothers and their children.

The sample taken for sequencing was blood. The source is a girl aged 2-10 years in good health.

This clonotype was observed a few times. This chain uses TRBV20-1 with TRBJ2-5; D is perhaps TRBD1 or TRBD2 (7 bases each). Germline lookup yields CDR1 DFQATT and CDR2 SNEGSKA (reference sequence). The CDR3 covers 14 residues. This chain's CDR3 is CAWAGGVAEETQYF. CDR3 DNA: TGCGCGTGGGCAGGGGGGGTTGCGGAGGAGACCCAGTACTTC.

CDR3 sequence: CASSLGTRASEQFF. CDR3 sequence (DNA): TGTGCCAGCAGTTTGGGGACTAGGGCAAGTGAGCAGTTCTTC. This rearrangement joins TRBV28 to TRBJ2-1; 8 positions agree with TRBD2. The CDR3 is 14 residues long. Trimming cost V 3 bases and J 9 bases; bases outside gene matches: 7. Germline V gene data show CDR1 as MDHEN and CDR2 as SYDVKM.

This clonotype was seen more than once but under ten times. The rearrangement joins TRBV6-1 to TRBJ2-1, with D hard to call. The CDR3 length is 14 residues. V was cut by 3 bases and J by 2 bases, with 8 bases left in between. CDR1 and CDR2 from the germline V gene are MNHNS and SASEGT. CDR3 in amino acids: CASSDGPTYNEQFF. CDR3 in DNA: TGTGCCAGCAGTGACGGCCCTACCTACAATGAGCAGTTCTTC.

This clonotype appeared a few times. The CDR3 reads CASSPASGAPYEQYF. The DNA for the CDR3 is TGTGCCAGCAGTCCGGCTAGCGGGGCTCCCTACGAGCAGTACTTC. The chain uses TRBV6-5 and TRBJ2-7, with 9 positions matching TRBD2. The junction had 7 bases not matched to a gene; V was cut back by 5 bases and J by 2 bases. Germline-derived CDR1 and CDR2 are MNHEY and SVGAGI. CDR3 length: 15 residues.

The rearrangement uses TRBV10-2 and TRBJ2-1; D gene ambiguous. The CDR3 sequence is 14 residues long. The germline V and J ends were trimmed by 5 bases and 0 bases, with 8 bases remaining between them. CDR1 WSHSY and CDR2 SAAADI come from the germline V gene. The CDR3 here is CASSLTRSYNEQFF. For the CDR3, the DNA is TGCGCCAGCAGTCTTACCCGCTCCTACAATGAGCAGTTCTTC.

This clonotype was counted a few times. The rearrangement uses TRBV18 and TRBJ1-1; no clear D. CDR3 size: 13 residues. CDR1 and CDR2 (germline): KGHSH, LQKENI. Trimming pared 2 bases from V and 5 bases from J, leaving 9 bases between. CDR3 region: CASSPRQDTEAFF. Here the CDR3 DNA reads TGTGCCAGCTCACCAAGGCAGGATACTGAAGCTTTCTTT.